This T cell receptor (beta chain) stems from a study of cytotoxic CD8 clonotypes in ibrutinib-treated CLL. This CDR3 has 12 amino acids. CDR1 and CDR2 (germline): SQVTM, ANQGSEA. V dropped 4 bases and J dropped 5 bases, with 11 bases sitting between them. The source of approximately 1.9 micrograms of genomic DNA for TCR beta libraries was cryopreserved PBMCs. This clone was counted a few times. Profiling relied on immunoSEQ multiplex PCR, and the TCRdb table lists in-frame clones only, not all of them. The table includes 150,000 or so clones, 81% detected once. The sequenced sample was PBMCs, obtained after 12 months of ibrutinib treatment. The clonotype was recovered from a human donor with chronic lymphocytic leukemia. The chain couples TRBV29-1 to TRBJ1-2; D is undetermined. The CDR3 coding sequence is TGCAGCGTTGGGTCGGATACTTATGGCTACACCTTC. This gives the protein CSVGSDTYGYTF.